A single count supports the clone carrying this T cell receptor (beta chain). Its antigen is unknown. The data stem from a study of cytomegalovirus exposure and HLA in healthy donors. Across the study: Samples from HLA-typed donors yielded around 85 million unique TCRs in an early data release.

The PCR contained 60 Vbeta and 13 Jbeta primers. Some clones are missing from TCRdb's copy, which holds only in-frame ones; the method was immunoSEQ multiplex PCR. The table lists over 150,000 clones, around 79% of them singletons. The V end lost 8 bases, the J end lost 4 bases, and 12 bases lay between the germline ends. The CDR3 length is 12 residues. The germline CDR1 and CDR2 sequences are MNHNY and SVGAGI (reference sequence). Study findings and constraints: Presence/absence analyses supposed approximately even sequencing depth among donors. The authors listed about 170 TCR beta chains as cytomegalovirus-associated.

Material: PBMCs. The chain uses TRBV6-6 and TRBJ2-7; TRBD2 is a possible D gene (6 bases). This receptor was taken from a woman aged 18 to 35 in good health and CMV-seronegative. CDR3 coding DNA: TGTGCCAGCCGGGACTCGTCATACGAGCAGTACTTC. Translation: CASRDSSYEQYF.